The rows below give T cell receptor beta chains drawn from one sample of a study of T cell responses to AZD1222 COVID-19 vaccine. Clones were sequenced by immunoSEQ multiplex PCR, and TCRdb holds only the in-frame ones, with some missing. Of 93,000 or so clones in the sample, 90% were seen once. The material sequenced was peripheral blood, taken on day 0 of AZD1222 vaccination. The receptors here all came from an adult in good health. Each CDR3 is given with its conserved first and last residue. A D gene is named only where the DNA matches it firmly. Size is stated for part of the rows, as once, few or many counts, or as a class when the clone is expanded.

j_call | clone_size | v_call | d_call | cdr3_aa | cdr3_nt
TRBJ2-1 | - | TRBV4-1 | - | CASRPASSNEQFF | TGCGCCAGCAGACCCGCTAGCAGCAATGAGCAGTTCTTC
TRBJ2-3 | few | TRBV18 | TRBD1 | CASSPPSGGDTQYF | TGTGCCAGCTCACCACCGTCAGGGGGAGATACGCAGTATTTT
TRBJ2-1 | - | TRBV7-9 | - | CASSLVSTGPYNEQFF | TGTGCCAGCAGCTTAGTATCTACCGGACCTTACAATGAGCAGTTCTTC
TRBJ1-1 | many | TRBV2 | - | CASKENLNTEAFF | TGTGCCAGCAAGGAAAATCTTAACACTGAAGCTTTCTTT
TRBJ1-1 | - | TRBV5-1 | - | CASRLQDKNTEAFF | TGCGCCAGCAGACTTCAGGACAAGAACACTGAAGCTTTCTTT
TRBJ1-1 | - | TRBV14 | - | CASSLIRDSFTFTEAFF | TGTGCCAGCAGCCTTATCCGGGACTCCTTTACTTTCACTGAAGCTTTCTTT
TRBJ2-1 | - | TRBV28 | TRBD2 | CASSFGAGGQDEQFF | TGTGCCAGCAGTTTCGGAGCGGGGGGGCAAGATGAGCAGTTCTTC
TRBJ2-1 | - | TRBV4-1 | TRBD2 | CASSQEYRFRAGGAYNEQFF | TGCGCCAGCAGCCAAGAATACAGATTCCGAGCGGGGGGTGCCTACAATGAGCAGTTCTTC
TRBJ2-7 | - | TRBV28 | TRBD2 | CASRGTSGLYEQYF | TGTGCCAGCAGGGGGACTAGCGGTCTATACGAGCAGTACTTC
TRBJ1-2 | - | TRBV28 | - | CASSFSDFYGYTF | TGTGCCAGCAGTTTTAGTGACTTTTATGGCTACACCTTC
TRBJ2-2 | once | TRBV27 | - | CASSLIASAYGSGELFF | TGTGCCAGCAGTTTAATCGCTAGCGCCTACGGTTCCGGGGAGCTGTTTTTT
TRBJ1-5 | once | TRBV15 | TRBD1 | CATQGGANQPQHF | TGTGCCACCCAGGGGGGTGCCAATCAGCCCCAGCATTTT
TRBJ2-4 | - | TRBV5-6 | - | CASSPPFPKNIQYF | TGTGCCAGCAGCCCGCCATTCCCCAAAAACATTCAGTACTTC
TRBJ1-1 | - | TRBV6-5 | - | CASSYHGARLDTEAFF | TGTGCCAGCAGTTACCACGGGGCGCGTTTGGACACTGAAGCTTTCTTT
TRBJ2-7 | few | TRBV6-2/TRBV6-3 | TRBD2 | CASSYSLAGAYEQYF | TGTGCCAGCAGTTACTCACTAGCGGGGGCCTACGAGCAGTACTTC
TRBJ1-1 | - | TRBV9 | TRBD1 | CASSGPGTAEAFF | TGTGCCAGCAGCGGACCTGGGACAGCTGAAGCTTTCTTT
TRBJ1-1 | - | TRBV7-3 | - | CASSPGLYTEAFF | TGTGCCAGCAGCCCGGGACTTTACACTGAAGCTTTCTTT
TRBJ1-1 | - | TRBV24-1 | - | CATSGDRDNPWGAFF | TGTGCCACCAGTGGCGATAGGGACAACCCTTGGGGAGCTTTCTTT
TRBJ1-2 | - | TRBV7-9 | TRBD1 | CASSPGGVGYTF | TGTGCCAGCAGCCCAGGGGGGGTGGGCTACACCTTC
TRBJ1-4 | - | TRBV27 | - | CASSLNRFREKLFF | TGTGCCAGCAGTTTAAATAGGTTCAGGGAAAAACTGTTTTTT
TRBJ1-2 | - | TRBV7-9 | - | CASSLGGFAYGYTF | TGTGCCAGCAGCTTAGGGGGCTTCGCCTATGGCTACACCTTC
TRBJ2-7 | - | TRBV5-4 | - | CASRSWGVSEQYF | TGTGCCAGCAGGTCCTGGGGGGTGAGTGAGCAGTACTTC
TRBJ1-1 | - | TRBV5-4 | - | CASSLVGGYTEAFF | TGTGCCAGCAGCTTGGTTGGGGGGTATACTGAAGCTTTCTTT
TRBJ1-2 | - | TRBV5-5 | - | CASSTRSYGYTF | TGTGCCAGCAGCACACGGAGCTATGGCTACACCTTC
TRBJ2-1 | once | TRBV9 | TRBD2 | CASSVAGRGGPGEQFF | TGTGCCAGCAGCGTAGCGGGGCGGGGGGGCCCCGGGGAGCAGTTCTTC
TRBJ2-1 | - | TRBV7-2 | TRBD2 | CASSSRLAGNRNEQFF | TGTGCCAGCAGTTCCCGTCTAGCGGGGAATCGAAATGAGCAGTTCTTC
TRBJ1-2 | - | TRBV7-8 | - | CASSSYQPFSYGYTF | TGTGCCAGCAGCTCCTACCAGCCATTTTCTTATGGCTACACCTTC
TRBJ1-2 | few | TRBV7-2 | - | CASSLAGRAGYGYTF | TGTGCCAGCAGCTTAGCAGGGAGGGCCGGCTATGGCTACACCTTC
TRBJ2-2 | - | TRBV9 | - | CASSYGGNTGELFF | TGTGCCAGCTCCTACGGGGGAAACACCGGGGAGCTGTTTTTT
TRBJ1-6 | - | TRBV7-9 | - | CASTQTSNSVNSPLHF | TGTGCCAGCACACAGACTTCAAATTCTGTTAATTCACCCCTCCACTTT
TRBJ1-1 | - | TRBV6-2/TRBV6-3 | TRBD1 | CASSPPPGTGNTEAFF | TGTGCCAGCAGTCCGCCCCCCGGGACAGGGAACACTGAAGCTTTCTTT
TRBJ1-2 | - | TRBV7-9 | - | CASSSQENYGYTF | TGTGCCAGCAGCTCACAGGAGAACTATGGCTACACCTTC
TRBJ1-3 | once | TRBV6-5 | - | CASSYKGPYSGNTIYF | TGTGCCAGCAGTTATAAAGGCCCCTACTCTGGAAACACCATATATTTT
TRBJ2-3 | - | TRBV7-9 | - | CASSSTDTQYF | TGTGCCAGCAGCTCCACAGATACGCAGTATTTT
TRBJ1-1 | - | TRBV7-3 | - | CASSFTGNTEAFF | TGTGCCAGCAGCTTTACAGGGAACACTGAAGCTTTCTTT
TRBJ1-3 | - | TRBV5-6 | TRBD1 | CASSLAIQGNGNTIYF | TGTGCCAGCAGCTTGGCTATACAGGGGAATGGAAACACCATATATTTT
TRBJ1-3 | - | TRBV28 | TRBD1 | CASRDRFGQGANTIYF | TGTGCCAGCAGGGACCGGTTCGGACAGGGTGCTAACACCATATATTTT
TRBJ1-6 | - | TRBV21-1 | - | CASSPHPAHTYNSPLHF | TGTGCCAGCAGCCCACACCCGGCCCATACTTATAATTCACCCCTCCACTTT
TRBJ1-1 | - | TRBV5-6 | - | CASSLGINTEAFF | TGTGCCAGCAGCTTGGGAATCAACACTGAAGCTTTCTTT
TRBJ1-2 | - | TRBV12-3/TRBV12-4 | - | CASSLGQNYGYTF | TGTGCCAGCAGTTTGGGGCAGAATTATGGCTACACCTTC
TRBJ1-2 | - | TRBV9 | TRBD1 | CASSVSAQGYFGYTF | TGTGCCAGCAGCGTTTCGGCACAGGGGTATTTTGGCTACACCTTC
TRBJ2-3 | once | TRBV11-2 | TRBD2 | CASSLHPIAGGPGRDTQYF | TGTGCCAGCAGCTTGCACCCTATAGCGGGGGGTCCCGGACGAGATACGCAGTATTTT
TRBJ2-2 | - | TRBV4-1 | TRBD1 | CASSQGRGQALFAGELFF | TGCGCCAGCAGCCAAGGAAGGGGACAGGCCTTGTTCGCCGGGGAGCTGTTTTTT
TRBJ2-1 | - | TRBV4-3 | TRBD2 | CASSQVPTSLAGRYNEQFF | TGCGCCAGCAGCCAAGTCCCCACTTCACTAGCGGGGCGTTACAATGAGCAGTTCTTC
TRBJ2-3 | - | TRBV13 | TRBD2 | CASSSRLAGGQDTQYF | TGTGCCAGCAGCTCAAGACTAGCGGGGGGGCAAGATACGCAGTATTTT
TRBJ2-1 | once | TRBV7-2 | TRBD2 | CASSQRGSSYNEQFF | TGTGCCAGCAGCCAGCGGGGGAGCTCCTACAATGAGCAGTTCTTC
TRBJ1-2 | - | TRBV6-5 | - | CASRDQYYGYTF | TGTGCCAGCAGGGACCAATACTATGGCTACACCTTC
TRBJ1-5 | - | TRBV6-8 | - | CAVGGASNQPQHF | TGTGCAGTAGGGGGGGCGAGCAATCAGCCCCAGCATTTT
TRBJ2-2 | - | TRBV7-8 | - | CASSSGLTGELFF | TGTGCCAGCAGCTCCGGACTCACCGGGGAGCTGTTTTTT
TRBJ1-4 | - | TRBV19 | TRBD1 | CASSRQGTNEKLFF | TGTGCCAGTAGTAGACAGGGAACTAATGAAAAACTGTTTTTT
TRBJ2-7 | - | TRBV28 | TRBD1 | CASSPRTGKINYEQYF | TGTGCCAGCAGTCCGAGGACAGGGAAGATCAACTACGAGCAGTACTTC
TRBJ2-7 | once | TRBV30 | - | CAWSVRAYEQYF | TGTGCCTGGAGTGTCCGGGCCTACGAGCAGTACTTC
TRBJ1-1 | - | TRBV3-1/TRBV3-2 | - | CASSQAGPFTEAFF | TGTGCCAGCAGCCAAGCGGGCCCGTTCACTGAAGCTTTCTTT
TRBJ1-1 | - | TRBV19 | - | CASRTSGDTEAFF | TGTGCCAGTAGAACGAGCGGCGACACTGAAGCTTTCTTT
TRBJ2-3 | - | TRBV12-3/TRBV12-4 | - | CASSLHKGPQYF | TGTGCCAGCAGTTTACACAAGGGTCCGCAGTATTTT